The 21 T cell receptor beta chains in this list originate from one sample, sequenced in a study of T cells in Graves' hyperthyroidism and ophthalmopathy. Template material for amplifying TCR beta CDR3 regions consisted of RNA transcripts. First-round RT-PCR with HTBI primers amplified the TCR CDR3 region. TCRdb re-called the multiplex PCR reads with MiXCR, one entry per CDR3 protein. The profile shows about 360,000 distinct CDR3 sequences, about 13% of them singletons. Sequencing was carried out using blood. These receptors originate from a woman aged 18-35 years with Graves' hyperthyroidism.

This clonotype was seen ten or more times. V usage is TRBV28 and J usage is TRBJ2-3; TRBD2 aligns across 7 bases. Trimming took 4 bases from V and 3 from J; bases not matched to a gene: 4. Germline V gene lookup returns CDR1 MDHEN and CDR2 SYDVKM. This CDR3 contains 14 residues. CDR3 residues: CASSYGRRTDTQYF. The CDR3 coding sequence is TGTGCCAGCAGTTACGGGAGGAGAACAGATACGCAGTATTTT. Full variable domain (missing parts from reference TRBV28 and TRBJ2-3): DVKVTQSSRYLVKRTGEKVFLECVQDMDHENMFWYRQDPGLGLRLIYFSYDVKMKEKGDIPEGYSVSREKKERFSLILESASTNQTSMYLCASSYGRRTDTQYFGPGTRLTVL.

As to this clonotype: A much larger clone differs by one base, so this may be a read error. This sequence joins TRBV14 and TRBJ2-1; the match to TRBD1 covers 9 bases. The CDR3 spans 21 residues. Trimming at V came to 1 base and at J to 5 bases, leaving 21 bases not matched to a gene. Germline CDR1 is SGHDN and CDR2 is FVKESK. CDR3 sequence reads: CASSQGDYRDRVPGGDNEQFF. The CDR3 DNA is TGTGCCAGCAGCCAAGGGGACTACCGGGACAGGGTGCCGGGAGGCGACAATGAGCAGTTCTTC. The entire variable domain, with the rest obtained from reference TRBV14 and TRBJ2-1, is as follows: EAGVTQFPSHSVIEKGQTVTLRCDPISGHDNLYWYRRVMGKEIKFLLHFVKESKQDESGMPNNRFLAERTGGTYSTLKVQPAELEDSGVYFCASSQGDYRDRVPGGDNEQFFGPGTRLTVL.

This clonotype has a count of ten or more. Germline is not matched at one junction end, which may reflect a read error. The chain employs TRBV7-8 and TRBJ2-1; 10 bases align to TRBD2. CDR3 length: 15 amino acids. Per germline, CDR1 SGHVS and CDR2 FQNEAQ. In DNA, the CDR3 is TGTGCCAGCAGTTTAGCGGGGGGCCCCTACAATGAGCAGTTCTTC. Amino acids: CASSLAGGPYNEQFF.

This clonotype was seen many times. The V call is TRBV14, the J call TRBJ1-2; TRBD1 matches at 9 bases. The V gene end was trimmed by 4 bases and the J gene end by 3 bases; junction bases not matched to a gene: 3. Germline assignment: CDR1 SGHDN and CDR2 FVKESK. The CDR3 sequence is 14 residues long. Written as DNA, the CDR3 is TGTGCCAGCAGCCTACGGACAGGGGACTATGGCTACACCTTC. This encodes CASSLRTGDYGYTF.

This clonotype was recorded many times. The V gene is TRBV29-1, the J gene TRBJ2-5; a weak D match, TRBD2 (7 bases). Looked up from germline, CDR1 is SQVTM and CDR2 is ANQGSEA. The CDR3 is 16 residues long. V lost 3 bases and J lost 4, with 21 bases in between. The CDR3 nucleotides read TGCAGCGTTGAGGGCAGGGGTGCGGGAGTAACAGAGACCCAGTACTTC. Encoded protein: CSVEGRGAGVTETQYF.

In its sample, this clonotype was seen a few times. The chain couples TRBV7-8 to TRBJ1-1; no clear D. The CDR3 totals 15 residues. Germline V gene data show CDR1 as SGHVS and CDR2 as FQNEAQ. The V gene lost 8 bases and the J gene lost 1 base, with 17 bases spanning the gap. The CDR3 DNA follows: TGTGCCAGCGCGATGTTTTATATCGCGAACACTGAAGCTTTCTTT. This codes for CASAMFYIANTEAFF. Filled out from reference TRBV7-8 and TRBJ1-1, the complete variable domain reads GAGVSQSPRYKVAKRGQDVALRCDPISGHVSLFWYQQALGQGPEFLTYFQNEAQLDKSGLPSDRFFAERPEGSVSTLKIQRTQQEDSAVYLCASAMFYIANTEAFFGQGTRLTVV.

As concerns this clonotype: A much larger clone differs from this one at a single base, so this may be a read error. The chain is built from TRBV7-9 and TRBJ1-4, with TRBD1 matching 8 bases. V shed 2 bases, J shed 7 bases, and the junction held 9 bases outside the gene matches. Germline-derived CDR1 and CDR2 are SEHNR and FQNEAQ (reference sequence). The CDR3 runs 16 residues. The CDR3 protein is CASSLRTGNYIEKLFF. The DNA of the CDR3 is TGTGCCAGCAGCTTAAGGACAGGGAACTATATTGAAAAACTGTTTTTT.

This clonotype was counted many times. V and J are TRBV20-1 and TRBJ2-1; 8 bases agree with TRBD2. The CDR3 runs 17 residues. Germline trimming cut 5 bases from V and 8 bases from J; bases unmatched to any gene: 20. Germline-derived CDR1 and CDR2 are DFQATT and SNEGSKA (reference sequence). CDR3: CSAPPNQATSAGDEQFF. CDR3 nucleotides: TGCAGTGCTCCTCCCAACCAGGCGACTAGCGCCGGAGATGAGCAGTTCTTC.

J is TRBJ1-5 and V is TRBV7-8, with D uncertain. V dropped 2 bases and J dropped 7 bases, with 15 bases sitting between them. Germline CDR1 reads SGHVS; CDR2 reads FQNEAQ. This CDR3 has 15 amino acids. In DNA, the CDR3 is TGTGCCAGCAGCTTATCTGACCCGGAGGGACAGCCCCAGCATTTT. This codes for CASSLSDPEGQPQHF. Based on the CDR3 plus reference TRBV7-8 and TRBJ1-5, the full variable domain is GAGVSQSPRYKVAKRGQDVALRCDPISGHVSLFWYQQALGQGPEFLTYFQNEAQLDKSGLPSDRFFAERPEGSVSTLKIQRTQQEDSAVYLCASSLSDPEGQPQHFGDGTRLSIL.

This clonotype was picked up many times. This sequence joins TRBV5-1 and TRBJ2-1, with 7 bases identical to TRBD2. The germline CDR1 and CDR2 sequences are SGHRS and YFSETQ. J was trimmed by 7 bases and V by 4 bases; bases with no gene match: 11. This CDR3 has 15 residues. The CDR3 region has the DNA TGCGCCAGCAGCCCCAATGGCGGGAGAACGAATGAGCAGTTCTTC. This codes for CASSPNGGRTNEQFF.

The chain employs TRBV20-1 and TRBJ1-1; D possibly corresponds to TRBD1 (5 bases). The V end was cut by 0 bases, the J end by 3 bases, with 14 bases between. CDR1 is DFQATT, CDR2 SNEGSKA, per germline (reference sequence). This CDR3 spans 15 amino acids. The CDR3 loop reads CSARDAGRWDTEAFF. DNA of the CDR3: TGCAGTGCTAGAGATGCAGGGCGGTGGGACACTGAAGCTTTCTTT.

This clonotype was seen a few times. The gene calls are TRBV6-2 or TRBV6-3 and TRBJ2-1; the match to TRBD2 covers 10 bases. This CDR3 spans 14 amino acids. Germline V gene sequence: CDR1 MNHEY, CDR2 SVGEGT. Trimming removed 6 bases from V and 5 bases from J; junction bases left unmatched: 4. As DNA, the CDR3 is TGTGCCAGCAGGAGGACTAGCGGCCACAATGAGCAGTTCTTC. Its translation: CASRRTSGHNEQFF.

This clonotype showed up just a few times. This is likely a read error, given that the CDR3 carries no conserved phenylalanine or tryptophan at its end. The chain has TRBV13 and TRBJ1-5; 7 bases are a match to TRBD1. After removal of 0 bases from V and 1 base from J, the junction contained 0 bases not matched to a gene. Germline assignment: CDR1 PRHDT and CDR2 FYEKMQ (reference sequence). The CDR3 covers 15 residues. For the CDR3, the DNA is TGTGCCAGCAGCTTAGGACAGGGGAGCAATCAGCCCCAGCATCTT. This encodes CASSLGQGSNQPQHL.

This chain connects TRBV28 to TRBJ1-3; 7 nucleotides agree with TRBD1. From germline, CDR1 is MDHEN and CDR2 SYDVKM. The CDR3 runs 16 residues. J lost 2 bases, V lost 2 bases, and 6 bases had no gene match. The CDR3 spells CASSLRRDRTGNTIYF. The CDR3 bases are TGTGCCAGCAGTTTACGCCGGGACAGAACTGGAAACACCATATATTTT.

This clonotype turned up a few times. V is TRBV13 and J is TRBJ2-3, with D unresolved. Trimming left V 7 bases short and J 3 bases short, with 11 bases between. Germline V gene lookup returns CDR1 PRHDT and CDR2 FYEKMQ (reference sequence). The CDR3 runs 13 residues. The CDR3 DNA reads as TGTGCCAGCACGTGGAGCGTAACAGATACGCAGTATTTT. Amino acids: CASTWSVTDTQYF.

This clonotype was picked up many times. The CDR3 DNA follows: TGTGCCAGCAGCTTTAGCGTAGCTGAGACCCAGTACTTC. Its protein product is CASSFSVAETQYF. The V and J genes are TRBV5-6 and TRBJ2-5, with D possibly matching TRBD2 (5 bases). V lost 2 bases and J lost 5, with 10 bases in between. The CDR3 has 13 residues. Per germline, CDR1 SGHDT and CDR2 YYEEEE. Complete variable domain (other parts from reference TRBV5-6 and TRBJ2-5): DAGVTQSPTHLIKTRGQQVTLRCSPKSGHDTVSWYQQALGQGPQFIFQYYEEEERQRGNFPDRFSGHQFPNYSSELNVNALLLGDSALYLCASSFSVAETQYFGPGTRLLVL.

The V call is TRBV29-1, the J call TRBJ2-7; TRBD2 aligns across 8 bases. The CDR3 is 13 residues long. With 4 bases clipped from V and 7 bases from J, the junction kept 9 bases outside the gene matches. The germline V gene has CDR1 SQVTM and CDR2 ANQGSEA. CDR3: CSVVRGGRGEQYF. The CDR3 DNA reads TGCAGCGTTGTACGGGGGGGCCGAGGAGAGCAGTACTTC.

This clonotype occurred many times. The CDR3 DNA reads as TGTGCCAGCAGACATAGCGGGAGTAAAAATGAGCAGTTCTTC. Translating it yields CASRHSGSKNEQFF. V usage is TRBV6-2 or TRBV6-3 and J usage is TRBJ2-1; the match to TRBD2 covers 9 bases. The CDR3 contains 14 residues. Per germline, CDR1 MNHEY and CDR2 SVGEGT. V dropped 6 bases and J dropped 7; count of bases not matched to a gene: 7.

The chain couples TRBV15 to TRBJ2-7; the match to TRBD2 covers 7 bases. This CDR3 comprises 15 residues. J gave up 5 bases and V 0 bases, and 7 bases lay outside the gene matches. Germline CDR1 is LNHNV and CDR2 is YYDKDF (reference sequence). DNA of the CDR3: TGTGCCACCAGCAGAGATCTCGCGGGGGTCCACGAGCAGTACTTC. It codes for CATSRDLAGVHEQYF. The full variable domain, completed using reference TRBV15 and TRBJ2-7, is DAMVIQNPRYQVTQFGKPVTLSCSQTLNHNVMYWYQQKSSQAPKLLFHYYDKDFNNEADTPDNFQSRRPNTSFCFLDIRSPGLGDTAMYLCATSRDLAGVHEQYFGPGTRLTVT.

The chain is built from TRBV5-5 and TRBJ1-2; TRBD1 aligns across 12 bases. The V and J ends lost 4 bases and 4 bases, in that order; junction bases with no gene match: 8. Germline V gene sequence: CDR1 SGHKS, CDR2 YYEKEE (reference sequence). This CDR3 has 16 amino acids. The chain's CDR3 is CASSPTPGQGAYGYTF. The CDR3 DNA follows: TGTGCCAGCAGCCCGACCCCGGGACAGGGGGCCTATGGCTACACCTTC.

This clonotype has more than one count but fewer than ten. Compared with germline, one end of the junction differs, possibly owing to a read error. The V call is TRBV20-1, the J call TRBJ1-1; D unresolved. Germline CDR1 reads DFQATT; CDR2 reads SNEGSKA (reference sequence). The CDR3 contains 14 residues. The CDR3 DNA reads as TGCAGTGCTAGAAAGGTAAGATTGAACGCTGAAGCTTTCTTT. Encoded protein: CSARKVRLNAEAFF.